This entry lists 26 T cell receptor beta chains sequenced from one sample in a study of shared clonotypes between healthy human individuals. The table came from immunoSEQ multiplex PCR; TCRdb's copy has only in-frame clones and leaves some out. Of over a million clones listed, roughly 96% were seen once; the top ten hold roughly 1.2%. The sequenced sample consisted of naive CD4+ T cells sorted from blood. Subset specified: CD45RA+ positively selected. The receptors derive from a man aged 30-40 years in good health.

The chain combines TRBV7-2 with TRBJ2-7; D is uncertain. V lost 0 bases and J 5 bases, leaving 11 bases between the germline ends. This CDR3 is built from 14 residues. The V gene's germline CDR1 is SGHTA and CDR2 FQGNSA. CDR3 in amino acids: CASSLAVGSNEQYF. The CDR3, as DNA: TGTGCCAGCAGCTTAGCTGTTGGTTCCAACGAGCAGTACTTC.

V and J are TRBV5-4 and TRBJ2-7; D uncertain. The ends were cut back, 2 bases at V and 6 bases at J, with 9 bases in the middle. This CDR3 contains 12 residues. Germline lookup yields CDR1 SGHNT and CDR2 YYREEE (reference sequence). CDR3 nucleotides: TGTGCCAGCAGCTTTAAGGGTGGCGAGCAGTACTTC. This gives the protein CASSFKGGEQYF.

The chain recombines TRBV11-2 with TRBJ1-1, with D unclear. This CDR3 region has 12 residues. Germline V gene data show CDR1 as SGHAT and CDR2 as FQNNGV. Trimming pared 5 bases from V and 0 bases from J, leaving 4 bases between. The CDR3 DNA follows: TGTGCCAGCAGCCCCCTGAACACTGAAGCTTTCTTT. Its protein is CASSPLNTEAFF.

The CDR3 region has the DNA TGTGCCAGCAGCCCCATTACGGAGGGGCTTGGAAACACCATATATTTT. Amino acid sequence: CASSPITEGLGNTIYF. This chain joins TRBV7-6 and TRBJ1-3; maybe TRBD1 (5 bases). This CDR3 contains 16 residues. V lost 5 bases to trimming and J lost 3 bases, with 17 bases between them. Looked up from germline, CDR1 is SGHVS and CDR2 is FNYEAQ.

V and J are TRBV6-5 and TRBJ2-1, with a possible D match to TRBD1 (5 bases). The CDR3 runs 14 residues. Germline V gene lookup returns CDR1 MNHEY and CDR2 SVGAGI. With 0 bases removed from V and 15 bases from J, the gap between germline ends came to 18 bases. The CDR3 region has the DNA TGTGCCAGCAGTTACTCTGACAGCCAGTTCCGTTGGTTCTTC. Encoded protein: CASSYSDSQFRWFF.

The rearrangement links TRBV7-2 to TRBJ2-1; 8 bases align to TRBD2. The CDR3 is made up of 15 amino acids. CDR1 is SGHTA, CDR2 FQGNSA, per germline. Trimming took 3 bases from V and 5 from J; bases not matched to a gene: 6. The CDR3 bases are TGTGCCAGCAGCTTCCGGGAGGGCCCCCACAATGAGCAGTTCTTC. Its translation: CASSFREGPHNEQFF.

The rearrangement joins TRBV13 to TRBJ2-4; D is possibly TRBD2 (6 bases). Per the germline V gene, CDR1 is PRHDT and CDR2 is FYEKMQ (reference sequence). Trimming shortened V by 2 bases and J by 1 base, and 9 bases separated the two germline ends. This CDR3 region has 15 residues. CDR3 sequence reads: CASSLTGAAKNIQYF. The CDR3 DNA is TGTGCCAGCAGCTTAACGGGAGCTGCCAAAAACATTCAGTACTTC. The full variable domain, completed using reference TRBV13 and TRBJ2-4, is AAGVIQSPRHLIKEKRETATLKCYPIPRHDTVYWYQQGPGQDPQFLISFYEKMQSDKGSIPDRFSAQQFSDYHSELNMSSLELGDSALYFCASSLTGAAKNIQYFGAGTRLSVL.

The chain links TRBV28 to TRBJ1-5; tentative D call: TRBD1 (6 bases). The CDR3 spans 17 residues. The V and J ends lost 6 bases and 0 bases respectively, with 18 bases between them. Germline CDR1 and CDR2: MDHEN and SYDVKM. CDR3 in amino acids: CASSSWVGGSSNQPQHF. CDR3 nucleotides: TGTGCCAGCAGCTCTTGGGTAGGGGGGTCTAGCAATCAGCCCCAGCATTTT. The full variable domain, its missing parts supplied by reference TRBV28 and TRBJ1-5, is DVKVTQSSRYLVKRTGEKVFLECVQDMDHENMFWYRQDPGLGLRLIYFSYDVKMKEKGDIPEGYSVSREKKERFSLILESASTNQTSMYLCASSSWVGGSSNQPQHFGDGTRLSIL.

V and J are TRBV28 and TRBJ2-2; unclear D gene. V lost 3 bases and J 6 bases, leaving 11 bases between the germline ends. CDR1 is MDHEN and CDR2 is SYDVKM in the germline V gene. This CDR3 contains 14 residues. The CDR3: CASSLRVKAGELFF. The CDR3 DNA reads as TGTGCCAGCAGTTTGCGAGTAAAGGCCGGGGAGCTGTTTTTT.

The CDR3 region has the DNA TGTGCCAGCAGTCAGACCGGGGCGAACACTGAAGCTTTCTTT. This translates into CASSQTGANTEAFF. The chain uses TRBV6-5 and TRBJ1-1; D possibly corresponds to TRBD1 (5 bases). Germline values: CDR1 MNHEY, CDR2 SVGAGI. V was cut by 5 bases and J by 1 base, with 11 bases left in between. This CDR3 is 14 amino acids long.

The chain uses TRBV5-1 and TRBJ2-3, with TRBD1 identical over 10 bases. This CDR3 contains 15 residues. Trimming took 4 bases from V and 5 from J; bases not matched to a gene: 7. Germline lookup yields CDR1 SGHRS and CDR2 YFSETQ. The CDR3 region is CASSTGQGQGDTQYF. The DNA of the CDR3 is TGCGCCAGCAGCACGGGACAGGGGCAGGGAGATACGCAGTATTTT. The variable domain in full, with the rest retrieved from reference TRBV5-1 and TRBJ2-3, is KAGVTQTPRYLIKTRGQQVTLSCSPISGHRSVSWYQQTPGQGLQFLFEYFSETQRNKGNFPGRFSGRQFSNSRSEMNVSTLELGDSALYLCASSTGQGQGDTQYFGPGTRLTVL.

This chain's CDR3 is CASSGQDTGELFF. CDR3 nucleotide sequence: TGTGCCAGCAGTGGACAGGACACCGGGGAGCTGTTTTTT. V usage is TRBV2 and J usage is TRBJ2-2; D perhaps matches TRBD1 (6 bases). Germline V gene data show CDR1 as SNHLY and CDR2 as FYNNEI. Trimming cost V 4 bases and J 3 bases, with 6 bases left between them. The CDR3 has 13 amino acids.

The table lists this clone with a count of one. This chain links TRBV10-1 with TRBJ2-3, with TRBD2 identical over 14 bases. The germline CDR1 and CDR2 sequences are WNHNN and SYGVQD (reference sequence). V was clipped by 7 bases and J by 1 base; unmatched bases: 13. This CDR3 region has 19 residues. CDR3: CASTKYPGTSGSRTDTQYF. The CDR3 DNA is TGCGCCAGCACCAAGTACCCCGGGACTAGCGGGAGTCGCACAGATACGCAGTATTTT.

The gene calls are TRBV5-1 and TRBJ1-3; D perhaps matches TRBD1 (6 bases). This CDR3 region has 17 residues. V gave up 0 bases and J gave up 0 bases, with 13 bases separating them. CDR1 is SGHRS, CDR2 YFSETQ, per germline. The CDR3 bases are TGCGCCAGCAGCTTGGGTACAGGGCTAAGCTCTGGAAACACCATATATTTT. Amino acid sequence: CASSLGTGLSSGNTIYF.

V gene TRBV9 combines with J gene TRBJ2-5; weak D call: TRBD2 (6 bases). Per germline, CDR1 SGDLS and CDR2 YYNGEE. The CDR3 extends over 15 amino acids. V lost 0 bases to trimming and J lost 5 bases, with 14 bases between them. CDR3: CASSVAPGRVETQYF. In DNA form, the CDR3 reads TGTGCCAGCAGCGTAGCTCCCGGGAGAGTCGAGACCCAGTACTTC.

Here the CDR3 DNA reads TGTGCCAGCAGCTCAACCGGGACAGGGTTCCACGAGCAGTACTTC. Its translation: CASSSTGTGFHEQYF. The chain carries TRBV5-5 and TRBJ2-7; 9 bases map to TRBD1. CDR1 is SGHKS, CDR2 YYEKEE, per germline (reference sequence). V was clipped by 3 bases and J by 5 bases; unmatched bases: 9. The CDR3 loop spans 15 amino acids.

CDR3 amino acids: CASSPIGLNYGYTF. DNA of the CDR3: TGTGCCAGCAGCCCCATCGGACTTAACTATGGCTACACCTTC. The rearrangement joins TRBV28 to TRBJ1-2; D unclear. Germline CDR1 and CDR2: MDHEN and SYDVKM. This CDR3 is 14 amino acids long. V was shortened by 6 bases and J by 1 base, with 12 bases between the two germline ends.

J is TRBJ1-2 and V is TRBV4-2; the D gene is possibly TRBD1 (6 bases). The V end lost 3 bases, the J end lost 5 bases, and 19 bases lay between the germline ends. This CDR3 has 16 amino acids. The V gene's germline CDR1 is LGHNA and CDR2 YNFKEQ. The CDR3 protein is CASSQPSQGLTYGYTF. CDR3 DNA sequence: TGTGCCAGCAGCCAGCCAAGCCAGGGGCTAACTTATGGCTACACCTTC.

This chain joins TRBV9 and TRBJ2-1; D is ambiguous. V lost 0 bases and J 4 bases, leaving 11 bases between the germline ends. The CDR3 runs 15 residues. The germline V gene encodes CDR1 SGDLS and CDR2 YYNGEE. CDR3 DNA sequence: TGTGCCAGCAGCGTAGACCTGCGGAATTACAATGAGCAGTTCTTC. Translation: CASSVDLRNYNEQFF.

The rearrangement links TRBV7-8 to TRBJ2-5; 8 bases line up with TRBD2. CDR1 SGHVS and CDR2 FQNEAQ come from the germline V gene. This CDR3 comprises 14 residues. Trimming at V came to 5 bases and at J to 3 bases, leaving 5 bases not matched to a gene. The CDR3 loop reads CASSPLAAKETQYF. In nucleotides, the CDR3 is TGTGCCAGCAGCCCACTAGCGGCCAAAGAGACCCAGTACTTC.

The chain couples TRBV7-3 to TRBJ2-6; D is undetermined. The V end lost 2 bases, the J end lost 2 bases, and 13 bases lay between the germline ends. The CDR3 is 17 amino acids. Germline CDR1 and CDR2: SGHTA and FQGTGA. The CDR3 region is CASSLELPSTGANVLTF. CDR3 in DNA: TGTGCCAGCAGCTTAGAGTTACCATCGACTGGGGCCAACGTCCTGACTTTC.

V is TRBV18 and J is TRBJ2-4, with D perhaps TRBD1 (5 bases). The CDR3 loop spans 17 amino acids. V shed 3 bases and J shed 3 bases, with 18 bases lying between them. Germline lookup yields CDR1 KGHSH and CDR2 LQKENI. The CDR3 here is CASSPFRVLHGKNIQYF. CDR3 nucleotides: TGTGCCAGCTCACCCTTCAGGGTCCTTCATGGCAAAAACATTCAGTACTTC. Together with reference TRBV18 and TRBJ2-4, the CDR3 gives the full variable domain: NAGVMQNPRHLVRRRGQEARLRCSPMKGHSHVYWYRQLPEEGLKFMVYLQKENIIDESGMPKERFSAEFPKEGPSILRIQQVVRGDSAAYFCASSPFRVLHGKNIQYFGAGTRLSVL.

This sequence joins TRBV28 and TRBJ1-2, with TRBD1 matching over 7 bases. The ends lost 8 bases at V and 4 bases at J; junction bases unmatched: 4. Germline V gives CDR1 MDHEN, CDR2 SYDVKM. CDR3 length: 12 amino acids. The CDR3 sequence is CASHAGGYGYTF. In DNA form, the CDR3 reads TGTGCCAGCCACGCAGGGGGCTATGGCTACACCTTC.

The chain joins TRBV6-5 to TRBJ2-3; 9 nucleotides agree with TRBD2. J gave up 7 bases and V 2 bases, and 7 bases lay outside the gene matches. The CDR3 is made up of 15 amino acids. The germline CDR1 and CDR2 sequences are MNHEY and SVGAGI. In DNA, the CDR3 is TGTGCCAGCAGTTACGCGGGACTAGCACTCAATACGCAGTATTTT. Its translation is CASSYAGLALNTQYF.

The chain uses TRBV6-1 and TRBJ2-5; 7 bases fit TRBD2. Germline V gene sequence: CDR1 MNHNS, CDR2 SASEGT. Germline trimming cut 4 bases from V and 4 bases from J; bases unmatched to any gene: 12. The CDR3 spans 16 residues. CDR3 DNA sequence: TGTGCCAGCAGTGTCCCCCCCGGGGGACTAAGAGAGACCCAGTACTTC. Its translation: CASSVPPGGLRETQYF.

This sequence joins TRBV20-1 and TRBJ2-1; D is uncertain. Germline CDR1 DFQATT, CDR2 SNEGSKA (reference sequence). The CDR3 is 10 amino acids. V lost 3 bases to trimming and J lost 14 bases, with 11 bases between them. In DNA form, the CDR3 reads TGCAGTGCTAGCTCTAATCGGGAGTTCTTC. Translating gives CSASSNREFF.